The 31 T cell receptor beta chains below all came from one sample that was sequenced in a study of molecular identifiers for immune sequencing clone quantification. TCRdb fed the PCR reads into MiXCR, producing one record per CDR3 protein. The repertoire consists of about 640,000 distinct CDR3 sequences, with less than 20% occurring once and the leading ten covering 0.7% to 1%. Input material: naive CD8+ T cells from blood, with Jurkat cell RNA spiked in. Stated subset: FACS-sorted CD8+CD4-CCR7+CD45RA+ naive T cells. These TCRs come from a human donor in good health. Some libraries in this study had Jurkat cell RNA spiked in.

This clonotype was observed a few times. The chain joins TRBV27 to TRBJ2-2; D tentatively reads TRBD1 or TRBD2 (6 bases each). Per germline, CDR1 MNHEY and CDR2 SMNVEV (reference sequence). Trimming pared 5 bases from V and 9 bases from J, leaving 16 bases between. The CDR3 runs 14 residues. CDR3 bases: TGTGCCAGCAGTCTAAATAGTGGGGGGCGGGAGCTGTTTTTT. It encodes CASSLNSGGRELFF.

This clonotype was detected many times. The CDR3 DNA follows: TGTGCCAGCAGCCAAGGTATGGGGTACGAGCAGTACTTC. Translation gives CASSQGMGYEQYF. The chain couples TRBV3-1 to TRBJ2-7; D gene ambiguous. The CDR3 length is 13 residues. Between the trimmed V and J ends, which lost 1 base and 4 bases, there was a span of 8 bases. Germline lookup yields CDR1 LGHDT and CDR2 YNNKEL (reference sequence).

Concerning this clonotype itself: It is likely a read error, because the conserved phenylalanine at the end of the CDR3 is missing. This sequence joins TRBV19 and TRBJ2-1; D not certain. CDR1 is LNHDA, CDR2 SQIVND, per germline (reference sequence). The germline V and J ends were trimmed by 0 bases and 4 bases, with 16 bases remaining between them. The CDR3 is 17 amino acids. In DNA form, the CDR3 reads TGTGCCAGTAGTATAGATCATGACACCAGCTCTTACAATGAGCAGTTCTTA. This sequence encodes CASSIDHDTSSYNEQFL.

The gene calls are TRBV19 and TRBJ2-3; 9 bases line up with TRBD2. The CDR3 spans 15 residues. In germline, CDR1 is LNHDA, CDR2 SQIVND (reference sequence). Trimming took 3 bases from V and 4 from J; bases not matched to a gene: 5. In DNA, the CDR3 is TGTGCCAGTAGTATTTTAGCGGGAGAGTCAGATACGCAGTATTTT. This translates into CASSILAGESDTQYF.

In this sample, this clonotype turned up many times. CDR3 nucleotides: TGCGCCAGCAGTCACCAGGACAGGTTGGCCTACGAGCAGTACTTC. Amino acid sequence: CASSHQDRLAYEQYF. The rearrangement uses TRBV23-1 and TRBJ2-7, with 7 bases lining up with TRBD1. TRBV23-1 qualifies as an ORF whose function is uncertain. With 3 bases clipped from V and 2 bases from J, the junction kept 7 bases outside the gene matches. The length of the CDR3 is 15 residues.

This clonotype was recorded a few times. V gene TRBV27 combines with J gene TRBJ2-3; 8 bases are shared with TRBD2. The CDR3 is made up of 19 amino acids. Germline V gene data show CDR1 as MNHEY and CDR2 as SMNVEV (reference sequence). The junction had 12 bases not matched to a gene; V was cut back by 0 bases and J by 1 base. CDR3 loop: CASSLSRAGGLSGTDTQYF. CDR3 DNA sequence: TGTGCCAGCAGTTTATCGAGGGCGGGAGGCCTCTCTGGCACAGATACGCAGTATTTT.

V is TRBV28 and J is TRBJ2-7, with 7 bases aligning to TRBD1. The CDR3 extends over 15 amino acids. Germline V CDR1 and CDR2: MDHEN, SYDVKM. The V segment lost 5 bases and the J segment 0 bases; nucleotides outside the gene matches: 7. The DNA for the CDR3 is TGTGCCAGCAGTACGGACAGGCAGGGCTCCTACGAGCAGTACTTC. Protein: CASSTDRQGSYEQYF.

This clonotype was recorded many times. The chain couples TRBV28 to TRBJ1-1; 10 positions agree with TRBD1. The germline V gene encodes CDR1 MDHEN and CDR2 SYDVKM. The CDR3 is 14 residues long. The trim removed 5 bases at V and 5 bases at J, leaving 5 bases unmatched. The chain's CDR3 is CASSRQGASTEAFF. Written as DNA, the CDR3 is TGTGCCAGCAGTCGACAGGGGGCGAGTACTGAAGCTTTCTTT.

This clonotype was counted between two and nine times. The V gene is TRBV27, the J gene TRBJ2-3, with 11 bases identical to TRBD2. Losses at the gene ends were 7 bases for V and 6 bases for J; bases not matched to a gene: 9. CDR1 MNHEY and CDR2 SMNVEV come from the germline V gene (reference sequence). This CDR3 region has 15 residues. The CDR3 reads CASTPGTSGRDTQYF. CDR3 in DNA: TGTGCCAGCACCCCCGGGACTAGCGGACGGGATACGCAGTATTTT.

This clonotype was picked up a small number of times. This chain connects TRBV27 to TRBJ2-3; D assignment may be TRBD1 or TRBD2 (5 bases each). There are 12 residues in the CDR3. V lost 6 bases and J 10 bases, leaving 14 bases between the germline ends. Germline lookup yields CDR1 MNHEY and CDR2 SMNVEV (reference sequence). The CDR3 bases are TGTGCCAGCAGGCCATTGATGGGGGCGCAGTATTTT. Translation: CASRPLMGAQYF.

The sample holds many counts of this clonotype. The V gene is TRBV29-1, the J gene TRBJ2-7, with TRBD2 matching over 9 bases. In germline, CDR1 is SQVTM, CDR2 ANQGSEA. V was pared by 5 bases and J by 4 bases, with 9 bases of the junction left unmatched. The CDR3 has 14 amino acids. The CDR3 spells CSVLPSGRRYEQYF. The CDR3 DNA is TGCAGCGTTCTTCCCAGCGGGAGGAGGTACGAGCAGTACTTC.

This clonotype has a handful of counts. V and J are TRBV5-4 and TRBJ2-3, with 10 nucleotides matching TRBD2. The CDR3 sequence is 17 residues long. V dropped 2 bases and J dropped 4; count of bases not matched to a gene: 10. Germline V gene data show CDR1 as SGHNT and CDR2 as YYREEE (reference sequence). CDR3 sequence reads: CASSFLGAGGSADTQYF. The CDR3 region has the DNA TGTGCCAGCAGCTTTCTCGGAGCGGGAGGGAGCGCAGATACGCAGTATTTT.

This clonotype was detected only once. With a much larger clone just one base away, this may be a read error. The chain employs TRBV3-1 and TRBJ2-1, with D possibly TRBD1 on 5 matching bases. The DNA end is more similar to TRBJ2-7, so the J call may be wrong. Germline-derived CDR1 and CDR2 are LGHDT and YNNKEL (reference sequence). The CDR3 totals 14 residues. In DNA form, the CDR3 reads TGTGCCAGCAGCCAAGAGCAGGGATACAATGAGCAGTACTTC. It yields the protein CASSQEQGYNEQYF.

Notes on this clonotype: A single base separates this from a much larger clone, so it may be a read error. The chain carries TRBV3-1 and TRBJ2-3; tentatively, D is TRBD2 (5 bases). This CDR3 comprises 13 residues. Germline assignment: CDR1 LGHDT and CDR2 YNNKEL (reference sequence). The CDR3 DNA is TGTGCCAGCAGCCCTCTGGAGGCAGATACGCGGTATTTT. It is translated as CASSPLEADTRYF.

This clonotype was recorded at least ten times. The chain carries TRBV29-1 and TRBJ2-2; 12 bases match TRBD2. The germline CDR1 and CDR2 sequences are SQVTM and ANQGSEA. This CDR3 comprises 17 residues. The trim removed 8 bases at V and 3 bases at J, leaving 13 bases unmatched. CDR3 protein: CSLTLAGGPSDTGELFF. In DNA form, the CDR3 reads TGCAGCCTGACTCTAGCGGGAGGGCCCTCAGACACCGGGGAGCTGTTTTTT.

This clonotype was observed at least ten times. V usage is TRBV11-2 and J usage is TRBJ2-7; TRBD2 matches at 8 bases. The germline V gene has CDR1 SGHAT and CDR2 FQNNGV. CDR3 length equals 15 residues. Unmatched junction bases numbered 13, after V lost 8 bases and J lost 4 bases. The DNA of the CDR3 is TGTGCCAGCTCGGGAGCAAGCGGGGGCCTATACGAGCAGTACTTC. Translating gives CASSGASGGLYEQYF.

The sample holds many counts of this clonotype. The chain carries TRBV29-1 and TRBJ2-7, with 10 positions matching TRBD1. The trim removed 2 bases at V and 5 bases at J, leaving 6 bases unmatched. The germline gives CDR1 SQVTM, CDR2 ANQGSEA. This CDR3 is built from 14 residues. The CDR3 region has the DNA TGCAGCGTTGAACCGGGACAGGGGCCCGACGAGCAGTACTTC. It encodes CSVEPGQGPDEQYF.

This clonotype was recorded many times. The chain carries TRBV5-6 and TRBJ1-5; D possibly corresponds to TRBD1 (6 bases). V was trimmed by 2 bases and J by 3 bases, leaving 9 bases between them. The CDR3 is made up of 14 amino acids. Germline CDR1 SGHDT, CDR2 YYEEEE. Here the CDR3 DNA reads TGTGCCAGCAGCTTCGGGACAATCAATCAGCCCCAGCATTTT. This sequence encodes CASSFGTINQPQHF.

CDR3: CASSDQLGTDTQYF. CDR3 bases: TGCGCCAGCAGTGATCAGCTGGGCACAGATACGCAGTATTTT. The chain is built from TRBV10-1 and TRBJ2-3; unclear D gene. The CDR3 spans 14 residues. Germline V CDR1 and CDR2: WNHNN, SYGVQD (reference sequence). The V end lost 3 bases, the J end lost 1 base, and 8 bases lay between the germline ends.

In its sample, this clonotype was seen many times. The chain carries TRBV7-9 and TRBJ2-6, with D unclear. This CDR3 has 14 amino acids. Looked up from germline, CDR1 is SEHNR and CDR2 is FQNEAQ (reference sequence). V lost 5 bases and J 2 bases, leaving 7 bases between the germline ends. The CDR3 DNA reads as TGTGCCAGCAGCCATAGCACTGGGGCCAACGTCCTGACTTTC. Translated, it gives CASSHSTGANVLTF.

This clonotype was seen at least ten times. The chain couples TRBV20-1 to TRBJ1-5; TRBD1 aligns across 9 bases. The CDR3 runs 14 residues. The trim removed 1 base at V and 2 bases at J, leaving 0 bases unmatched. Germline lookup yields CDR1 DFQATT and CDR2 SNEGSKA (reference sequence). The CDR3 loop reads CSARGTGGNQPQHF. The CDR3 nucleotides read TGCAGTGCTAGAGGGACAGGGGGCAATCAGCCCCAGCATTTT.

This sequence joins TRBV5-1 and TRBJ2-7; the D is unclear. CDR1 is SGHRS and CDR2 is YFSETQ in the germline V gene. This CDR3 spans 17 amino acids. V was shortened by 0 bases and J by 4 bases, with 20 bases between the two germline ends. The CDR3 bases are TGCGCCAGCAGCTTGGACCACCGGGTCACCTCCCCTTACGAGCAGTACTTC. This sequence encodes CASSLDHRVTSPYEQYF.

A few counts support this clonotype. A read error may explain this, as a much larger clone is one base away. CDR3 amino acids: CASGIRPQYF. As DNA, the CDR3 is TGTGCCAGCGGGATACGTCCCCAGTACTTC. This chain joins TRBV12-3 or TRBV12-4 and TRBJ2-5; D ambiguous. The germline V and J ends were trimmed by 8 bases and 9 bases, with 10 bases remaining between them. The CDR3 length is 10 residues.

This clonotype was seen at least ten times. This chain links TRBV7-8 with TRBJ2-3, with TRBD2 matching 12 bases. The CDR3 is 18 amino acids. The ends lost 5 bases at V and 2 bases at J; junction bases unmatched: 11. CDR1 and CDR2 (germline): SGHVS, FQNEAQ. As DNA, the CDR3 is TGTGCCAGCAGCGACTGGCCGGGACTAGCGGGCTCCACAGATACGCAGTATTTT. This encodes CASSDWPGLAGSTDTQYF.

This clonotype was seen repeatedly, ten times or more. The gene calls are TRBV4-3 and TRBJ1-1, with D tentatively TRBD1 (6 bases). The CDR3 loop spans 19 amino acids. The V gene's germline CDR1 is LGHNA and CDR2 YSLEER. Deletions cut 0 bases from V and 3 bases from J, with 23 bases between. The CDR3 is CASSQDRGPGDYVYTEAFF. Written as DNA, the CDR3 is TGCGCCAGCAGCCAAGATCGGGGGCCAGGGGATTATGTGTACACTGAAGCTTTCTTT.

This chain links TRBV19 with TRBJ2-7, with 10 positions matching TRBD1. The germline V gene encodes CDR1 LNHDA and CDR2 SQIVND (reference sequence). The CDR3 is 13 amino acids. V gave up 6 bases and J gave up 6 bases; unmatched junction bases: 5. The CDR3 loop reads CASRGTGASEQYF. The DNA for the CDR3 is TGTGCCAGTAGAGGGACAGGGGCATCCGAGCAGTACTTC. Using reference TRBV19 and TRBJ2-7 for the parts outside the CDR3, the full variable domain is DGGITQSPKYLFRKEGQNVTLSCEQNLNHDAMYWYRQDPGQGLRLIYYSQIVNDFQKGDIAEGYSVSREKKESFPLTVTSAQKNPTAFYLCASRGTGASEQYFGPGTRLTVT.

This chain uses TRBV18 with TRBJ2-7, with unresolved D. Per the germline V gene, CDR1 is KGHSH and CDR2 is LQKENI. V was pared by 3 bases and J by 0 bases, with 9 bases between. The CDR3 totals 14 residues. The CDR3 DNA reads as TGTGCCAGCTCACCGGAAAGGGACTCCTACGAGCAGTACTTC. Amino acid sequence: CASSPERDSYEQYF. The full variable domain, its missing parts supplied by reference TRBV18 and TRBJ2-7, is NAGVMQNPRHLVRRRGQEARLRCSPMKGHSHVYWYRQLPEEGLKFMVYLQKENIIDESGMPKERFSAEFPKEGPSILRIQQVVRGDSAAYFCASSPERDSYEQYFGPGTRLTVT.

This clonotype was recorded many times. The chain uses TRBV7-9 and TRBJ2-5, with unresolved D. V was shortened by 1 base and J by 5 bases, with 5 bases between the two germline ends. This CDR3 contains 12 residues. Germline V lookup: CDR1 SEHNR, CDR2 FQNEAQ (reference sequence). CDR3 protein: CASSLVIETQYF. The CDR3, as DNA: TGTGCCAGCAGCTTAGTGATCGAGACCCAGTACTTC.

Worth noting for this clonotype: Given a much more abundant clone one base away, this may be a read error. The chain combines TRBV29-1 with TRBJ2-7; the match to TRBD2 covers 10 bases. The germline gives CDR1 SQVTM, CDR2 ANQGSEA. This CDR3 contains 18 residues. The CDR3 DNA is TGCAGCGTCGAAGAGCCCAGCGGGAGGGCCAAAGTCGGATACGAGCAGTACTTC. This codes for CSVEEPSGRAKVGYEQYF.

This clonotype was seen at least ten times. The chain uses TRBV5-4 and TRBJ2-3; D might be TRBD2 (6 bases). The ends were cut back, 4 bases at V and 8 bases at J, with 20 bases in the middle. Germline values: CDR1 SGHNT, CDR2 YYREEE (reference sequence). The CDR3 totals 15 residues. The CDR3 nucleotides are TGTGCCAGCAGCCCTAACCCGGACTATCAGGTTACGCAGTATTTT. Translation gives CASSPNPDYQVTQYF.

This clonotype was seen repeatedly, ten times or more. The chain is built from TRBV9 and TRBJ2-2; no reliable D call. The germline CDR1 and CDR2 sequences are SGDLS and YYNGEE. The CDR3 extends over 9 amino acids. The CDR3 nucleotides are TGTGCAGCCCCCGGGGAGCTGTTTTTT. Amino acid sequence: CAAPGELFF.